This T cell receptor (beta chain) was identified in a study of blood T cell repertoires in COVID-19. This clone was seen a handful of times. Seattle researchers signed up patients amid active infection and tracked them longitudinally. This table comes from immunoSEQ multiplex PCR, and its TCRdb copy is limited to in-frame clones, with some not included. The sample shows some 270,000 clones, roughly 84% of them seen only once. CDR3 length: 17 amino acids. Between the trimmed V and J ends, which lost 0 bases and 5 bases, there was a span of 18 bases. Germline CDR1 is SGDLS and CDR2 is YYNGEE. Sequenced sample: peripheral blood. The V gene is TRBV9, the J gene TRBJ2-1; a weak D match, TRBD1 (6 bases). The clonotype was recovered from a human donor with COVID-19, enrolled during active disease. The donor label of this sample is uncertain. The CDR3 bases are TGTGCCAGCAGCGTAGGGCTCACCTTACAGGGCAACAATGAGCAGTTCTTC. Protein sequence: CASSVGLTLQGNNEQFF.